This entry lists 23 T cell receptor beta chains sequenced from one sample in a study of blood T cell repertoires in COVID-19. Measured with immunoSEQ multiplex PCR; TCRdb has only the in-frame clones, and not every one. The sample records about 73,000 clones, 80% to 90% being singletons. The sequencing input was peripheral blood. These receptor sequences come from a man between 50 and 59 years old with active COVID-19.

This sequence joins TRBV18 and TRBJ2-1; D possibly corresponds to TRBD1 (5 bases). Germline assignment: CDR1 KGHSH and CDR2 LQKENI. Between the trimmed V and J ends, which lost 3 bases and 9 bases, there was a span of 21 bases. This CDR3 comprises 16 residues. CDR3 region: CASSPDVLRVYGEQFF. CDR3 nucleotides: TGTGCCAGCTCACCGGACGTACTCAGGGTTTACGGTGAGCAGTTCTTC.

CDR3 sequence: CASSVQGGYEQYF. Here the CDR3 DNA reads TGCGCCAGCAGCGTTCAGGGGGGCTACGAGCAGTACTTC. This sequence joins TRBV5-1 and TRBJ2-7; D is possibly TRBD1 (7 bases). This CDR3 contains 13 residues. Trimming removed 4 bases at V and 3 bases at J, with 11 bases between. The germline V gene encodes CDR1 SGHRS and CDR2 YFSETQ.

V and J are TRBV28 and TRBJ1-1; D is perhaps TRBD1 (5 bases). The CDR3 has 14 amino acids. CDR1 is MDHEN, CDR2 SYDVKM, per germline. The V end was cut by 7 bases, the J end by 1 base, with 13 bases between. The CDR3 sequence: CASTLRQRNTEAFF. The DNA for the CDR3 is TGTGCCAGCACCCTCCGACAGAGGAACACTGAAGCTTTCTTT.

The chain combines TRBV4-1 with TRBJ2-5, with TRBD1 matching over 9 bases. J was trimmed by 5 bases and V by 0 bases; bases with no gene match: 1. Per the germline V gene, CDR1 is MGHRA and CDR2 is YSYEKL. The CDR3 spans 14 residues. The CDR3 nucleotides read TGCGCCAGCAGCCAAGATGGGACAGGGGAGACCCAGTACTTC. This sequence encodes CASSQDGTGETQYF.

The CDR3 loop is CASSWGVNNEKLFF. In DNA form, the CDR3 reads TGTGCCAGCAGTTGGGGGGTAAATAATGAAAAACTGTTTTTT. The gene calls are TRBV6-5 and TRBJ1-4, with TRBD1 as a possible D gene (5 bases). V was clipped by 4 bases and J by 4 bases, with 10 bases between them. CDR3 length: 14 amino acids. CDR1 and CDR2 from the germline V gene are MNHEY and SVGAGI.

The rearrangement joins TRBV7-3 to TRBJ2-3; D perhaps matches TRBD2 (5 bases). Trimming cost V 2 bases and J 6 bases, with 9 bases left between them. CDR1 is SGHTA, CDR2 FQGTGA, per germline. CDR3 length equals 13 residues. The CDR3 nucleotides are TGTGCCAGCAGCTTAGGGCGGGCCGATACGCAGTATTTT. Encoded protein: CASSLGRADTQYF.

The chain combines TRBV15 with TRBJ1-4; possible D gene TRBD1, 6 bases. CDR1 LNHNV and CDR2 YYDKDF come from the germline V gene (reference sequence). V was pared by 2 bases and J by 6 bases, with 19 bases between. The CDR3 extends over 17 amino acids. In DNA, the CDR3 is TGTGCCACCAGCAGACGTCCTATCAGGGGCAATTATGAAAAACTGTTTTTT. This sequence encodes CATSRRPIRGNYEKLFF.

This sequence joins TRBV6-6 and TRBJ1-2; 7 bases are a match to TRBD1. The J segment lost 1 base and the V segment lost 5 bases, leaving 13 bases of the junction unmatched. The CDR3 has 17 amino acids. Germline CDR1 and CDR2: MNHNY and SVGAGI (reference sequence). In nucleotides, the CDR3 is TGTGCCAGCAGTCACACCGGGACAGTGCTGATTAACTATGGCTACACCTTC. Translating it yields CASSHTGTVLINYGYTF.

The chain combines TRBV19 with TRBJ2-3; weak D call: TRBD1 (6 bases). With 0 bases removed from V and 1 base from J, the gap between germline ends came to 14 bases. CDR1 and CDR2 from the germline V gene are LNHDA and SQIVND (reference sequence). This CDR3 spans 17 amino acids. CDR3 loop: CASSIDGGRVGTDTQYF. The CDR3 region has the DNA TGTGCCAGTAGTATAGATGGGGGCAGGGTCGGCACAGATACGCAGTATTTT.

This clone has ten or more counts. This chain joins TRBV19 and TRBJ2-7; 8 bases align to TRBD1. The CDR3 is made up of 14 amino acids. With 4 bases clipped from V and 2 bases from J, the junction kept 4 bases outside the gene matches. Looked up from germline, CDR1 is LNHDA and CDR2 is SQIVND (reference sequence). The CDR3 spells CASSTRDRPYEQYF. In nucleotides, the CDR3 is TGTGCCAGTAGTACCCGGGACAGGCCCTACGAGCAGTACTTC.

The V call is TRBV5-1, the J call TRBJ2-1; tentatively, D is TRBD2 (5 bases). Germline V CDR1 and CDR2: SGHRS, YFSETQ. The CDR3 is made up of 14 amino acids. V was pared by 2 bases and J by 3 bases, with 9 bases between. The CDR3 region is CASSLSGGYNEQFF. The CDR3 nucleotides are TGCGCCAGCAGCTTAAGCGGAGGCTACAATGAGCAGTTCTTC. Drawing the rest from reference TRBV5-1 and TRBJ2-1, the complete variable domain is KAGVTQTPRYLIKTRGQQVTLSCSPISGHRSVSWYQQTPGQGLQFLFEYFSETQRNKGNFPGRFSGRQFSNSRSEMNVSTLELGDSALYLCASSLSGGYNEQFFGPGTRLTVL.

This clone was recorded only once. The chain couples TRBV19 to TRBJ1-1, with D uncertain. From germline, CDR1 is LNHDA and CDR2 SQIVND (reference sequence). The CDR3 contains 12 residues. V gave up 6 bases and J gave up 5 bases, with 10 bases separating them. CDR3 sequence: CASRARDTEAFF. CDR3 DNA sequence: TGTGCCAGTAGGGCGAGGGATACTGAAGCTTTCTTT.

This chain links TRBV4-1 with TRBJ1-1; possible D gene TRBD1, 6 bases. Germline V lookup: CDR1 MGHRA, CDR2 YSYEKL. The CDR3 is made up of 16 amino acids. Trimming pared 4 bases from V and 1 base from J, leaving 16 bases between. This CDR3 reads CASSPQVGAENTEAFF. CDR3 coding DNA: TGCGCCAGCAGCCCCCAGGTGGGGGCTGAGAACACTGAAGCTTTCTTT.

V and J are TRBV30 and TRBJ2-3, with 10 bases aligning to TRBD2. Germline CDR1 is GTSNPN and CDR2 is SVGIG (reference sequence). J gave up 4 bases and V 5 bases, and 9 bases lay outside the gene matches. This CDR3 has 15 amino acids. The CDR3, as DNA: TGTGCCTGGGGCGGGGGACTAGCGAGCGCAGATACGCAGTATTTT. It specifies CAWGGGLASADTQYF. Supplemented by reference TRBV30 and TRBJ2-3, the full variable domain reads SQTIHQWPATLVQPVGSPLSLECTVEGTSNPNLYWYRQAAGRGLQLLFYSVGIGQISSEVPQNLSASRPQDRQFILSSKKLLLSDSGFYLCAWGGGLASADTQYFGPGTRLTVL.

The chain couples TRBV7-9 to TRBJ2-3; D is unclear. Germline V CDR1 and CDR2: SEHNR, FQNEAQ (reference sequence). V shed 0 bases and J shed 4 bases, with 5 bases lying between them. The CDR3 totals 13 residues. The CDR3 is CASSLAYPDTQYF. The CDR3 coding sequence is TGTGCCAGCAGCTTAGCGTATCCAGATACGCAGTATTTT. The full variable domain, in which reference TRBV7-9 and TRBJ2-3 provide the parts outside the CDR3, is DTGVSQNPRHKITKRGQNVTFRCDPISEHNRLYWYRQTLGQGPEFLTYFQNEAQLEKSRLLSDRFSAERPKGSFSTLEIQRTEQGDSAMYLCASSLAYPDTQYFGPGTRLTVL.

The V and J genes are TRBV3-1 (or the pseudogene TRBV3-2) and TRBJ2-2; tentatively, D is TRBD2 (6 bases). V dropped 0 bases and J dropped 1 base, with 12 bases sitting between them. The CDR3 is 17 residues long. Per germline, CDR1 LGHDT and CDR2 YNNKEL (reference sequence). CDR3 sequence: CASSQESPGENTGELFF. CDR3 in DNA: TGTGCCAGCAGCCAAGAGTCACCGGGGGAGAACACCGGGGAGCTGTTTTTT.

This clone was seen a few times. V usage is TRBV12-3 or TRBV12-4 and J usage is TRBJ2-5, with D possibly matching TRBD2 (6 bases). The V and J ends lost 7 bases and 5 bases respectively, with 14 bases between them. The CDR3 extends over 13 amino acids. This CDR3 is CASILGTSETQYF. CDR3 sequence (DNA): TGTGCCAGCATCCTCGGGACTTCTGAGACCCAGTACTTC.

V gene TRBV18 combines with J gene TRBJ1-3; tentatively, D is TRBD1 (5 bases). Germline values: CDR1 KGHSH, CDR2 LQKENI. Trimming took 3 bases from V and 0 from J, leaving 6 bases between them. This CDR3 has 14 residues. The CDR3 spells CASSPTASGNTIYF. CDR3 nucleotides: TGTGCCAGCTCACCGACAGCCTCTGGAAACACCATATATTTT.

CDR3 protein: CASSLDRGGNEKLFF. The CDR3 nucleotides read TGTGCCAGCAGTTTAGACAGGGGAGGGAATGAAAAACTGTTTTTT. V usage is TRBV2 and J usage is TRBJ1-4; 8 bases line up with TRBD1. CDR1 SNHLY and CDR2 FYNNEI come from the germline V gene. Losses at the gene ends were 5 bases for V and 5 bases for J; bases not matched to a gene: 7. The CDR3 covers 15 residues.

The V gene is TRBV11-2, the J gene TRBJ1-6, with 7 bases that match TRBD1. CDR1 is SGHAT and CDR2 is FQNNGV in the germline V gene. The CDR3 is 15 amino acids. The V gene end was trimmed by 5 bases and the J gene end by 8 bases; junction bases not matched to a gene: 9. CDR3 sequence reads: CASSGGTALHSPLHF. Written as DNA, the CDR3 is TGTGCCAGCAGCGGGGGGACAGCCCTCCATTCACCCCTCCACTTT.

This clone has a single count. J is TRBJ1-2 and V is TRBV7-9; D is perhaps TRBD1 (5 bases). The germline V gene has CDR1 SEHNR and CDR2 FQNEAQ (reference sequence). The CDR3 sequence is 14 residues long. Deletions cut 5 bases from V and 7 bases from J, with 17 bases between. CDR3 in DNA: TGTGCCAGCAGCCCACGGGGCGGGGAGCTTGGCTACACCTTC. Translating it yields CASSPRGGELGYTF.

The chain is built from TRBV2 and TRBJ2-7; 8 bases fit TRBD1. There are 14 residues in the CDR3. The J segment lost 0 bases and the V segment lost 6 bases, leaving 4 bases of the junction unmatched. Germline assignment: CDR1 SNHLY and CDR2 FYNNEI. The CDR3 region has the DNA TGTGCCAGCAGACGGGACAGGAACTCCTACGAGCAGTACTTC. Translating gives CASRRDRNSYEQYF.

This clone was counted only a few times. This chain connects TRBV19 to TRBJ2-7, with D possibly matching TRBD1 (5 bases). The germline V and J ends were trimmed by 5 bases and 0 bases, with 11 bases remaining between them. This CDR3 region has 14 residues. Germline assignment: CDR1 LNHDA and CDR2 SQIVND (reference sequence). Written as DNA, the CDR3 is TGTGCCAGTAGTGCCGCCAGGGACTCCTACGAGCAGTACTTC. It specifies CASSAARDSYEQYF.